These 9 T cell receptor beta chains came from one sample sequenced in a study of TIL therapy for anti-PD-1-resistant metastatic lung cancer. Time point specified: pre-treatment sample, taken before nivolumab and TIL therapy. This was the immunoSEQ v3 assay. Repertoires were generated with immunoSEQ multiplex PCR, while TCRdb's copy carries only in-frame clones and drops some. This table holds 10,000 or so clones, 60% to 80% found once. The specimen was blood, collected at baseline. The receptor source for this set is a person between 25 and 79 years old with non-small cell lung cancer.

The genes are TRBV2 and TRBJ2-3; tentative D call: TRBD2 (6 bases). The CDR3 runs 14 residues. Germline V gene sequence: CDR1 SNHLY, CDR2 FYNNEI. V lost 3 bases and J 1 base, leaving 8 bases between the germline ends. In nucleotides, the CDR3 is TGTGCCAGCAGTGACGGGACTGGCACAGATACGCAGTATTTT. This codes for CASSDGTGTDTQYF.

The rearrangement uses TRBV5-1 and TRBJ2-3, with TRBD2 matching over 8 bases. Germline V gene sequence: CDR1 SGHRS, CDR2 YFSETQ. Unmatched junction bases numbered 2, after V lost 0 bases and J lost 5 bases. The CDR3 sequence is 14 residues long. CDR3 bases: TGCGCCAGCAGCTTGGGCCTAGCGGGAGATACGCAGTATTTT. It is translated as CASSLGLAGDTQYF.

The genes are TRBV6-1 and TRBJ2-3, with D unresolved. Per germline, CDR1 MNHNS and CDR2 SASEGT. The CDR3 consists of 12 residues. Trimming took off 5 bases at V and 0 bases at J, with 3 bases between the two ends. The CDR3 region has the DNA TGTGCCAGCAGTCTGAGCACAGATACGCAGTATTTT. It encodes CASSLSTDTQYF.

The chain employs TRBV4-3 and TRBJ2-2; the D gene could be TRBD1 or TRBD2 (5 bases each). CDR1 and CDR2 from the germline V gene are LGHNA and YSLEER. Trimming took 4 bases from V and 4 from J, leaving 16 bases between them. The CDR3 runs 16 residues. The CDR3, as DNA: TGCGCCAGCAGCCGGGTGGCAGGGACCCCCACCGGGGAGCTGTTTTTT. It translates to CASSRVAGTPTGELFF.

For the CDR3, the DNA is TGCGCCAGCAGCTTGGCTGGGGCTACGGAGACCCAGTACTTC. Amino acids: CASSLAGATETQYF. The chain carries TRBV5-1 and TRBJ2-5; D might be TRBD1 (5 bases). Trimming stripped 0 bases from V and 5 bases from J, with 11 bases between. The CDR3 contains 14 residues. Germline CDR1 and CDR2: SGHRS and YFSETQ.

For the CDR3, the DNA is TGCAGCGTTCGTCTAGCGGAGTACAATGAGCAGTTCTTC. This gives the protein CSVRLAEYNEQFF. This chain links TRBV29-1 with TRBJ2-1; 7 bases are shared with TRBD2. Germline values: CDR1 SQVTM, CDR2 ANQGSEA. CDR3 size: 13 residues. V was clipped by 5 bases and J by 4 bases; unmatched bases: 5.

This chain joins TRBV4-1 and TRBJ2-6; the match to TRBD2 covers 11 bases. The CDR3 loop spans 21 amino acids. Per germline, CDR1 MGHRA and CDR2 YSYEKL. The ends lost 0 bases at V and 0 bases at J; junction bases unmatched: 10. CDR3 sequence: CASSQDWGLAALSSGANVLTF. CDR3 DNA: TGCGCCAGCAGCCAAGATTGGGGACTAGCGGCTTTAAGCTCTGGGGCCAACGTCCTGACTTTC.

This chain joins TRBV7-7 and TRBJ2-3; 8 bases agree with TRBD1. CDR3 length: 15 amino acids. CDR1 is SSHAT, CDR2 FNYEAQ, per germline (reference sequence). The ends lost 4 bases at V and 0 bases at J; junction bases unmatched: 3. CDR3 nucleotides: TGTGCCAGCAGCTCAAGACAGGGGAGCACAGATACGCAGTATTTT. Amino acid sequence: CASSSRQGSTDTQYF.

V and J are TRBV5-6 and TRBJ2-5; TRBD2 might be the D (5 bases). Germline CDR1 and CDR2: SGHDT and YYEEEE. V shed 0 bases and J shed 3 bases, with 15 bases lying between them. The CDR3 length is 16 residues. CDR3 sequence (DNA): TGTGCCAGCAGCTTGGGTCGAGCGGCCACCGAAGAGACCCAGTACTTC. Its translation is CASSLGRAATEETQYF.